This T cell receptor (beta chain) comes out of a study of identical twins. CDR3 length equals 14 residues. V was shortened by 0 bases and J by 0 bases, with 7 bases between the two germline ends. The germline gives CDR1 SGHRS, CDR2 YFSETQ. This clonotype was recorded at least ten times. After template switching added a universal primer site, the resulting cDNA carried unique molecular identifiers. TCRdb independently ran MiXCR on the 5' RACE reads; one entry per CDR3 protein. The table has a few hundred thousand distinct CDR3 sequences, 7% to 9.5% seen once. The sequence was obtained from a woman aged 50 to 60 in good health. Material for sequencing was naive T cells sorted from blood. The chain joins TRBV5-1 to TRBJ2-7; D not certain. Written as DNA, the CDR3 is TGCGCCAGCAGCTTGGGTATCAGCTCCTACGAGCAGTACTTC. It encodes CASSLGISSYEQYF.